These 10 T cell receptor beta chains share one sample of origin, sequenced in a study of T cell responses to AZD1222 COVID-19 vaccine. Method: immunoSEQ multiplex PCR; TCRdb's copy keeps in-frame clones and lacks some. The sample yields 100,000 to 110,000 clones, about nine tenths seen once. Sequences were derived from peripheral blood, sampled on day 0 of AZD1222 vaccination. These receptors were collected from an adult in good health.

This chain's CDR3 is CASSSTGPNTEAFF. In DNA, the CDR3 is TGCGCCAGCAGCTCAACAGGCCCGAACACTGAAGCTTTCTTT. V is TRBV5-1 and J is TRBJ1-1; tentative D call: TRBD1 (5 bases). CDR1 and CDR2 (germline): SGHRS, YFSETQ. There are 14 residues in the CDR3. The ends were cut back, 3 bases at V and 1 base at J, with 10 bases in the middle.

The CDR3 coding sequence is TGTGCCAGCAGCACCGACAGGGCCCTCCACTTT. Translated, it gives CASSTDRALHF. The rearrangement links TRBV7-8 to TRBJ1-6; TRBD1 agrees at 7 bases. The CDR3 is 11 amino acids. Germline V lookup: CDR1 SGHVS, CDR2 FQNEAQ. Unmatched junction bases numbered 3, after V lost 5 bases and J lost 14 bases.

DNA of the CDR3: TGTGCCAGCAGCGTCCAGACAGCAAACTATGGCTACACCTTC. Its translation is CASSVQTANYGYTF. V gene TRBV9 combines with J gene TRBJ1-2, with D perhaps matching TRBD1 (5 bases). The germline V and J ends were trimmed by 2 bases and 2 bases, with 10 bases remaining between them. In germline, CDR1 is SGDLS, CDR2 YYNGEE. The CDR3 runs 14 residues.

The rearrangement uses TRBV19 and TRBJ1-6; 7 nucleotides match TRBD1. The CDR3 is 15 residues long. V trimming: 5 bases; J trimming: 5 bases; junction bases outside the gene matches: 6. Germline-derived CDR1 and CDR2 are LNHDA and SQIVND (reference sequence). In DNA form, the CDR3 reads TGTGCCAGTAGTTGGATCGACAGGGATAATTCACCCCTCCACTTT. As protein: CASSWIDRDNSPLHF.

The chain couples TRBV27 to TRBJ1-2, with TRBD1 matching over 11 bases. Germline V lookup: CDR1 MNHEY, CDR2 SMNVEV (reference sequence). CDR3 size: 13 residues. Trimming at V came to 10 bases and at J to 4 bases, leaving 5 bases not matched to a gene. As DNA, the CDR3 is TGTGCCACCAGGACAGGGGGCGCCTATGGCTACACCTTC. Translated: CATRTGGAYGYTF.

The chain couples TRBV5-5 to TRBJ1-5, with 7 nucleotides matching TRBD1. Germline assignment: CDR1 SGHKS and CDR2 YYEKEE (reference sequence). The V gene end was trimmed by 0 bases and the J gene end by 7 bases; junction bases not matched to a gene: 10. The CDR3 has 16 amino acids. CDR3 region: CASSLVLWQGDQPQHF. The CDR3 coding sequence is TGTGCCAGCAGCTTGGTGCTTTGGCAGGGGGACCAGCCCCAGCATTTT.

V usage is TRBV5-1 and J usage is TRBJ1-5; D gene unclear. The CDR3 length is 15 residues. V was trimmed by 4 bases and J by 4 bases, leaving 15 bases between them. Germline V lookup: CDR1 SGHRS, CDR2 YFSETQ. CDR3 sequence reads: CASSRGEVPNQPQHF. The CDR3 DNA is TGCGCCAGCAGCCGTGGGGAGGTCCCTAATCAGCCCCAGCATTTT.

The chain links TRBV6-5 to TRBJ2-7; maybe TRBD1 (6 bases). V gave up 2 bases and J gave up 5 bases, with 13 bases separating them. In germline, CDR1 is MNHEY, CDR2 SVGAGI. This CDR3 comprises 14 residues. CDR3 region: CASSYGGASNEQYF. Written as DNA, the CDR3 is TGTGCCAGCAGTTACGGGGGCGCTTCCAACGAGCAGTACTTC.

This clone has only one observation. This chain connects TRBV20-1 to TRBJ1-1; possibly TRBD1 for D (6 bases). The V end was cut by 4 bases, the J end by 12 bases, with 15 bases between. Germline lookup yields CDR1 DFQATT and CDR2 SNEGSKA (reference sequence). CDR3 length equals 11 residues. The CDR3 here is CSATGERKSFF. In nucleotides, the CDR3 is TGCAGTGCTACAGGGGAGAGGAAATCTTTCTTT.

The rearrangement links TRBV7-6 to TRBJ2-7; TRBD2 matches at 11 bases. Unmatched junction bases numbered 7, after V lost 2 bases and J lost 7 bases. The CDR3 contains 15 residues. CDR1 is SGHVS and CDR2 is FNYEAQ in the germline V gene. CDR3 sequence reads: CASSLFSGRAGEQYF. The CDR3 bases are TGTGCCAGCAGCTTATTTAGCGGGAGGGCCGGGGAGCAGTACTTC.